Included here is one TCR beta chain sequence, with context. During active infection, Seattle patients enrolled and were then monitored through disease. The source of the sample is a study of blood T cell repertoires in COVID-19. Study-wide background: The analysed material was cDNA or gDNA that came from T cells, B-cell-depleted T cells, or PBMCs.

Per the original data handling: Amplification of reference gene primers was used by the study to estimate nucleated cell counts. Clones were sequenced by immunoSEQ multiplex PCR, and TCRdb holds only the in-frame ones, with some missing. D and trimming come from the DNA, and the V and J calls and clone size come from that table. The table includes roughly 230,000 clones, about 82% detected once. J gave up 2 bases and V 4 bases, and 7 bases lay outside the gene matches. Germline CDR1 is SNHLY and CDR2 is FYNNEI. The CDR3 has 15 residues. This clonotype was obtained from a man in his forties or fifties with COVID-19, enrolled during active disease. The source material was peripheral blood. The chain recombines TRBV2 with TRBJ1-1; 7 nucleotides match TRBD1. DNA of the CDR3: TGTGCCAGCAGTGTTCGCAAGGGGGCCAACACTGAAGCTTTCTTT. It is translated as CASSVRKGANTEAFF.